This T cell receptor (beta chain) derives from a study of blood T cells in healthy people across ages. General study findings and limits: Greater diversity and more naive CD4+ cells were seen in long-lived donors than in aged donors.

Primers used in a second PCR of roughly 7 to 12 cycles were a sample-barcoded 5' primer and a J-beta primer mix. All cDNA molecules were each tagged by a template-switch adaptor with 12 random nucleotides. Every sample gave at least 2.5 million paired-end reads containing CDR3. TCRdb processed the 5' RACE reads anew with MiXCR; each CDR3 protein has one entry. Among some 790,000 distinct CDR3 sequences listed, 29% were seen once. Concerning this clonotype itself: Its target is unknown.

This CDR3 has 15 amino acids. Trimming at V came to 1 base and at J to 2 bases, leaving 2 bases not matched to a gene. Germline V gene sequence: CDR1 LNHNV, CDR2 YYDKDF (reference sequence). This sequence joins TRBV15 and TRBJ2-3, with 8 nucleotides matching TRBD2. The source material was blood. The sequence was collected from a woman older than 75 in good health. The CDR3 DNA is TGTGCCACCAGCAGAGTGCGGGAGGCCACAGATACGCAGTATTTT. Amino acid sequence: CATSRVREATDTQYF.